This is a list of T cell receptor beta chains from one sample in a study of blood T cell repertoires in COVID-19. TCRdb's copy holds only in-frame clones and misses some; the assay was immunoSEQ multiplex PCR. The sample has about 300,000 clones, approximately 88% seen once. The specimen sequenced was peripheral blood. The origin of the receptors is a woman in her 30s with COVID-19, enrolled during active disease. CDR3s include the opening cysteine and the closing phenylalanine or tryptophan. The order of the fields is D gene, clone size, V gene, J gene, CDR3 DNA, CDR3 protein. The D gene is left open where the match is weak. Clone size appears in some rows only: once, few, many, or a class for an expanded clone.

d_gene: -; abundance: -; v_gene: TRBV10-2; j_gene: TRBJ1-1; CDR3nt: TGCGCCAGCAGTCGGGCAGTGGGGGCGAACACTGAAGCTTTCTTT; CDR3aa: CASSRAVGANTEAFF
d_gene: -; abundance: -; v_gene: TRBV7-2; j_gene: TRBJ1-3; CDR3nt: TGTGCCAGCAGCTTAGCCGGTGCTTCTAGTGGAAACACCATATATTTT; CDR3aa: CASSLAGASSGNTIYF
d_gene: -; abundance: -; v_gene: TRBV6-5; j_gene: TRBJ1-3; CDR3nt: TGTGCCAGCAGTTACTCTCCTTTGTCTGGAAACACCATATATTTT; CDR3aa: CASSYSPLSGNTIYF
d_gene: TRBD1; abundance: -; v_gene: TRBV6-6; j_gene: TRBJ1-2; CDR3nt: TGTGCCACCGCGACAGGGTCTCTTGAGGATGGCTACACCTTC; CDR3aa: CATATGSLEDGYTF
d_gene: -; abundance: once; v_gene: TRBV2; j_gene: TRBJ2-5; CDR3nt: TGTGCCAGCAGCCGCTCTGGGGGGTTCCGAGAGACCCAGTACTTC; CDR3aa: CASSRSGGFRETQYF
d_gene: TRBD2; abundance: -; v_gene: TRBV2; j_gene: TRBJ2-1; CDR3nt: TGTGCCAGCAGTCTAGCGGGGGAGCGGTTCTTC; CDR3aa: CASSLAGERFF
d_gene: -; abundance: once; v_gene: TRBV4-1; j_gene: TRBJ1-1; CDR3nt: TGCGCCAGCAGCCATAGGGACTGGAACACTGAAGCTTTCTTT; CDR3aa: CASSHRDWNTEAFF
d_gene: -; abundance: -; v_gene: TRBV27; j_gene: TRBJ1-4; CDR3nt: TGTGCCAGCAGTCTGGGAGACGAAAAACTGTTTTTT; CDR3aa: CASSLGDEKLFF
d_gene: TRBD1; abundance: -; v_gene: TRBV28; j_gene: TRBJ1-5; CDR3nt: TGTGCCAGCAGTTCCCGGGACAGGGTAATTCAGCCCCAGCATTTT; CDR3aa: CASSSRDRVIQPQHF
d_gene: TRBD1; abundance: -; v_gene: TRBV4-1; j_gene: TRBJ1-2; CDR3nt: TGCGCCAGCAGCCTACAACGGACAGGCCAGAGCCTCTATGGCTACACCTTC; CDR3aa: CASSLQRTGQSLYGYTF
d_gene: TRBD1; abundance: -; v_gene: TRBV4-3; j_gene: TRBJ1-4; CDR3nt: TGCGCCAGCAGCCCCACGCCGCAGGGGGCAACTAATGAAAAACTGTTTTTT; CDR3aa: CASSPTPQGATNEKLFF
d_gene: -; abundance: -; v_gene: TRBV10-1; j_gene: TRBJ2-7; CDR3nt: TGCGCCAGCAGTCTCGGGAACTACGAGCAGTACTTC; CDR3aa: CASSLGNYEQYF
d_gene: -; abundance: few; v_gene: TRBV30; j_gene: TRBJ1-4; CDR3nt: TGTGCCTGGAGTTCCGGGACACATAATGAAAAACTGTTTTTT; CDR3aa: CAWSSGTHNEKLFF
d_gene: TRBD2; abundance: -; v_gene: TRBV7-2; j_gene: TRBJ2-1; CDR3nt: TGTGCCAGCAGTTTTCGGGGACTAGATGCCTACAATGAGCAGTTCTTC; CDR3aa: CASSFRGLDAYNEQFF
d_gene: TRBD1; abundance: -; v_gene: TRBV10-1; j_gene: TRBJ2-3; CDR3nt: TGCGCCAGCCCTAGGCGTCAGGGGGTAAGCACAGATACGCAGTATTTT; CDR3aa: CASPRRQGVSTDTQYF
d_gene: TRBD2; abundance: -; v_gene: TRBV7-2; j_gene: TRBJ2-5; CDR3nt: TGTGCCAGCAGCTTAGCGACTAGCGGGGGGGCCGAAAAGACCCAGTACTTC; CDR3aa: CASSLATSGGAEKTQYF
d_gene: -; abundance: -; v_gene: TRBV5-1; j_gene: TRBJ1-1; CDR3nt: TGCGCCAGCAGCTCAACAGGGCCCCGAGGTGATGAAGCTTTCTTT; CDR3aa: CASSSTGPRGDEAFF
d_gene: -; abundance: once; v_gene: TRBV27; j_gene: TRBJ1-5; CDR3nt: TGTGCCAGCAGTTGGGGGGTTGGCAATCAGCCCCAGCATTTT; CDR3aa: CASSWGVGNQPQHF
d_gene: TRBD1; abundance: few; v_gene: TRBV2; j_gene: TRBJ1-5; CDR3nt: TGTGCCAGCAGGCGACAGGGGGCGGGCAATCAGCCCCAGCATTTT; CDR3aa: CASRRQGAGNQPQHF
d_gene: TRBD1; abundance: -; v_gene: TRBV6-5; j_gene: TRBJ1-4; CDR3nt: TGTGCCAGCAGTTACTCGACAGGGGGGAGGAAAAAACTGTTTTTT; CDR3aa: CASSYSTGGRKKLFF
d_gene: TRBD1; abundance: -; v_gene: TRBV13; j_gene: TRBJ2-7; CDR3nt: TGTGCCAGCAGCACCGGGACAGTTGGCGAGCAGTACTTC; CDR3aa: CASSTGTVGEQYF
d_gene: TRBD1; abundance: -; v_gene: TRBV29-1; j_gene: TRBJ2-7; CDR3nt: TGCAGCGTTGAAGATCTGGGGACAGGAATACGTGAGCAGTACTTC; CDR3aa: CSVEDLGTGIREQYF
d_gene: -; abundance: -; v_gene: TRBV14; j_gene: TRBJ2-1; CDR3nt: TGTGCCAGCAGCACGGGGGATAGCTCCTACAATGAGCAGTTCTTC; CDR3aa: CASSTGDSSYNEQFF
d_gene: -; abundance: -; v_gene: TRBV12-3/TRBV12-4; j_gene: TRBJ2-5; CDR3nt: TGTGCCAGCAGTTCAGTCCTCAGGGAGACCCAGTACTTC; CDR3aa: CASSSVLRETQYF
d_gene: -; abundance: -; v_gene: TRBV6-7; j_gene: TRBJ1-1; CDR3nt: TGTGCCAGCAGTTTTCTTGGAAACGGGAGCACTGAAGCTTTCTTT; CDR3aa: CASSFLGNGSTEAFF
d_gene: TRBD1; abundance: -; v_gene: TRBV6-8; j_gene: TRBJ1-2; CDR3nt: TGTGCCAGCAGTTACGACAGGGCCGATGGCTACACCTTC; CDR3aa: CASSYDRADGYTF
d_gene: TRBD2; abundance: few; v_gene: TRBV13; j_gene: TRBJ2-7; CDR3nt: TGTGCCAGCAGCTTGGGGCGGGGGGCGATCTACGAGCAGTACTTC; CDR3aa: CASSLGRGAIYEQYF
d_gene: -; abundance: many; v_gene: TRBV5-1; j_gene: TRBJ2-1; CDR3nt: TGCGCCAGCAGACTCAGGGATGAGCAGTTCTTC; CDR3aa: CASRLRDEQFF
d_gene: -; abundance: -; v_gene: TRBV29-1; j_gene: TRBJ1-2; CDR3nt: TGCAGCGTTTGGGGGGGAATAGGGGCTCAATCGGGCTACACCTTC; CDR3aa: CSVWGGIGAQSGYTF
d_gene: TRBD1; abundance: -; v_gene: TRBV5-1; j_gene: TRBJ1-1; CDR3nt: TGCGCCAGCAGCCAGACAGGGGTCACTGAAGCTTTCTTT; CDR3aa: CASSQTGVTEAFF
d_gene: TRBD1; abundance: -; v_gene: TRBV24-1; j_gene: TRBJ1-2; CDR3nt: TGTGCCACCAGTGATACGCGGGACAGCTCATTTAACTATGGCTACACCTTC; CDR3aa: CATSDTRDSSFNYGYTF
d_gene: TRBD1; abundance: once; v_gene: TRBV4-2; j_gene: TRBJ1-3; CDR3nt: TGTGCCAGCAGCCGGGACAGGGGGCCTTCTGGAAACACCATATATTTT; CDR3aa: CASSRDRGPSGNTIYF
d_gene: -; abundance: once; v_gene: TRBV2; j_gene: TRBJ2-2; CDR3nt: TGTGCCAGCAAGCGGCTAGGAAATGGGGAGCTGTTTTTT; CDR3aa: CASKRLGNGELFF
d_gene: TRBD2; abundance: -; v_gene: TRBV28; j_gene: TRBJ2-1; CDR3nt: TGTGCCAGCAGTCCGAATAGCGGGGGGTTCCTTTACAATGAGCAGTTCTTC; CDR3aa: CASSPNSGGFLYNEQFF
d_gene: -; abundance: -; v_gene: TRBV21-1; j_gene: TRBJ2-3; CDR3nt: TGTGCCAGCAGCAAAGGGCAGGGGTCAGATACGCAGTATTTT; CDR3aa: CASSKGQGSDTQYF
d_gene: -; abundance: once; v_gene: TRBV18; j_gene: TRBJ1-1; CDR3nt: TGTGCCAGCTCAGAGTCGCGGAGCACTGAAGCTTTCTTT; CDR3aa: CASSESRSTEAFF
d_gene: -; abundance: -; v_gene: TRBV5-1; j_gene: TRBJ2-3; CDR3nt: TGCGCCAGCATGGAGACCTCTAGCACAGATACGCAGTATTTT; CDR3aa: CASMETSSTDTQYF
d_gene: TRBD1; abundance: -; v_gene: TRBV27; j_gene: TRBJ1-5; CDR3nt: TGTGCCAGCAGTTGGACAGGCGGCGGTCAGCCCCAGCATTTT; CDR3aa: CASSWTGGGQPQHF
d_gene: -; abundance: -; v_gene: TRBV30; j_gene: TRBJ1-1; CDR3nt: TGTGCCTGGAGTGACCCCCCGTCAGGGAACACTGAAGCTTTCTTT; CDR3aa: CAWSDPPSGNTEAFF
d_gene: -; abundance: -; v_gene: TRBV4-1; j_gene: TRBJ1-1; CDR3nt: TGCGCCAGCAGCCAAGGGCGGGGGACTGAAGCTTTCTTT; CDR3aa: CASSQGRGTEAFF
d_gene: TRBD2; abundance: -; v_gene: TRBV19; j_gene: TRBJ2-5; CDR3nt: TGTGCCAGTAGTACCGTAGCGGGGGGTCAAGAGACCCAGTACTTC; CDR3aa: CASSTVAGGQETQYF
d_gene: -; abundance: -; v_gene: TRBV7-9; j_gene: TRBJ1-5; CDR3nt: TGTGCCAGCAGCTTAGGGGGCCCTCAGCCCCAGCATTTT; CDR3aa: CASSLGGPQPQHF
d_gene: TRBD2; abundance: -; v_gene: TRBV10-3; j_gene: TRBJ2-3; CDR3nt: TGTGCCATCAAGTTGGGGGGGTCCACAGATACGCAGTATTTT; CDR3aa: CAIKLGGSTDTQYF
d_gene: -; abundance: -; v_gene: TRBV4-3; j_gene: TRBJ1-1; CDR3nt: TGCGCCAGCAGCCAAGACAGGTGGGCGCAGAGCACTGAAGCTTTCTTT; CDR3aa: CASSQDRWAQSTEAFF
d_gene: TRBD2; abundance: few; v_gene: TRBV12-5; j_gene: TRBJ2-1; CDR3nt: TGTGCTAGTGGTTTTAGAGCTAGCGGGGGGTACAATGAGCAGTTCTTC; CDR3aa: CASGFRASGGYNEQFF
d_gene: -; abundance: -; v_gene: TRBV24-1; j_gene: TRBJ1-2; CDR3nt: TGTGCCACCAGTGACCCGACCGACGGAGGGACCGCGGGCTACACCTTC; CDR3aa: CATSDPTDGGTAGYTF
d_gene: -; abundance: -; v_gene: TRBV28; j_gene: TRBJ1-1; CDR3nt: TGTGCCAGCAGTCAGAGTGGAGGGGCACGAGAAGCTTTCTTT; CDR3aa: CASSQSGGAREAFF